The TCR beta chain under discussion was sequenced for a study of blood T cell repertoires in COVID-19. Background on the study: There were acute and convalescent COVID-19 samples, and they came from the United States, Italy and Spain.

V gave up 1 base and J gave up 6 bases, with 13 bases separating them. Germline assignment: CDR1 SGHTA and CDR2 FQGNSA. CDR3 size: 14 residues. This clone has only a few counts. TCRdb's copy holds only in-frame clones and misses some; the assay was immunoSEQ multiplex PCR. The sample contains 250,000 to 350,000 clones, 87% of which appear only once. Cohorts were based on clinical histories the participants reported. Cohort 3 recovery required two negative PCRs, clearance, or symptom resolution. Specimen: PBMCs or T cells enriched from blood (not recorded which). The chain couples TRBV7-2 to TRBJ2-7; D remains unclear. The TCR sequence derives from a woman aged 18-30 years who had recovered from COVID-19. The CDR3, as DNA: TGTGCCAGCAGCTTAGTTCTAGATTTTCGCGAGCAGTACTTC. It translates to CASSLVLDFREQYF. Filled out from reference TRBV7-2 and TRBJ2-7, the complete variable domain reads GAGVSQSPSNKVTEKGKDVELRCDPISGHTALYWYRQSLGQGLEFLIYFQGNSAPDKSGLPSDRFSAERTGGSVSTLTIQRTQQEDSAVYLCASSLVLDFREQYFGPGTRLTVT.